Sequencing of this T cell receptor beta chain was carried out in a study of T cell changes during pregnancy in multiple sclerosis. The germline CDR1 and CDR2 sequences are LGHNT and FRNRAP. The CDR3 is 18 amino acids. The V and J ends lost 1 base and 9 bases respectively, with 25 bases between them. Sequencing was performed with immunoSEQ multiplex PCR; in TCRdb, only in-frame clones are kept and a portion is missing. The table includes roughly 30,000 clones, 75% to 95% detected once. This sequence joins TRBV12-5 and TRBJ2-1; D is perhaps TRBD2 (7 bases). The sequencing used CD8+ T cells from peripheral blood mononuclear cells, collected in the second trimester of pregnancy. The receptor was isolated from a female donor with multiple sclerosis, enrolled in a pregnancy study. CDR3 loop: CASGLGKWGAGVTGEQFF. In DNA form, the CDR3 reads TGTGCTAGTGGTTTGGGAAAATGGGGGGCGGGAGTAACTGGTGAGCAGTTCTTC.